The 22 T cell receptor beta chains below were found in one sample sequenced in a study of shared clonotypes between healthy human individuals. The data were produced by immunoSEQ multiplex PCR, yet TCRdb's version contains in-frame clones alone and is incomplete. The table shows fewer than 2.5 million clones, with 93% occurring only once. Sequencing was carried out using naive CD4+ T cells from PBMCs. Sample subset: CD45RA+ positively selected. These receptors were collected from a man younger than 30 in good health. Some clones in this sample may be carry-over from other donors' samples.

This sequence joins TRBV15 and TRBJ2-5, with 15 bases lining up with TRBD2. The V gene end was trimmed by 1 base and the J gene end by 4 bases; junction bases not matched to a gene: 10. This CDR3 has 19 residues. Germline V gene data show CDR1 as LNHNV and CDR2 as YYDKDF (reference sequence). CDR3 DNA: TGTGCCACCAGCAGAGTAGGACTAGCGGGAGGGCCAATAACAGAGACCCAGTACTTC. This gives the protein CATSRVGLAGGPITETQYF.

The sample holds one count of this clone. Other DNA sequences in the same sample also yield this CDR3. J is TRBJ1-1 and V is TRBV27; TRBD1 matches at 9 bases. With 5 bases clipped from V and 4 bases from J, the junction kept 8 bases outside the gene matches. The germline CDR1 and CDR2 sequences are MNHEY and SMNVEV (reference sequence). The CDR3 runs 15 residues. In DNA, the CDR3 is TGTGCCAGCAGTCCCCGTACAGGGGGCGTCACTGAAGCTTTCTTT. Its translation: CASSPRTGGVTEAFF.

J is TRBJ2-7 and V is TRBV28; 8 bases agree with TRBD1. The CDR3 totals 20 residues. Losses at the gene ends were 3 bases for V and 2 bases for J; bases not matched to a gene: 21. The germline V gene encodes CDR1 MDHEN and CDR2 SYDVKM. The CDR3 reads CASSFPLSLIGTGFTYEQYF. The CDR3 DNA reads TGTGCCAGCAGTTTCCCATTATCATTAATAGGGACAGGTTTTACCTACGAGCAGTACTTC.

CDR3 residues: CASSLVTTMGETQYF. CDR3 nucleotides: TGCGCCAGCAGCTTGGTTACCACTATGGGGGAGACCCAGTACTTC. The genes are TRBV5-1 and TRBJ2-5; D not resolved. Trimming pared 0 bases from V and 5 bases from J, leaving 14 bases between. Germline loops: CDR1 SGHRS, CDR2 YFSETQ. This CDR3 has 15 amino acids. Together with reference TRBV5-1 and TRBJ2-5, the CDR3 gives the full variable domain: KAGVTQTPRYLIKTRGQQVTLSCSPISGHRSVSWYQQTPGQGLQFLFEYFSETQRNKGNFPGRFSGRQFSNSRSEMNVSTLELGDSALYLCASSLVTTMGETQYFGPGTRLLVL.

The rearrangement uses TRBV30 and TRBJ2-7; 11 positions match TRBD1. CDR3 length: 13 residues. The V segment lost 1 base and the J segment 11 bases; nucleotides outside the gene matches: 7. Germline loops: CDR1 GTSNPN, CDR2 SVGIG (reference sequence). CDR3 residues: CAWSADRGHPEYF. CDR3 coding DNA: TGTGCCTGGAGTGCGGACAGGGGGCATCCGGAGTACTTC.

The genes are TRBV6-5 and TRBJ1-2; 7 bases align to TRBD1. The V gene's germline CDR1 is MNHEY and CDR2 SVGAGI. The junction had 3 bases not matched to a gene; V was cut back by 6 bases and J by 5 bases. There are 12 residues in the CDR3. As DNA, the CDR3 is TGTGCCAGCAGGGGACAGTTTTATGGCTACACCTTC. This codes for CASRGQFYGYTF.

V usage is TRBV2 and J usage is TRBJ2-7, with 11 positions matching TRBD2. The CDR3 length is 14 residues. The V and J ends lost 8 bases and 1 base, in that order; junction bases with no gene match: 4. Per the germline V gene, CDR1 is SNHLY and CDR2 is FYNNEI. DNA of the CDR3: TGTGCCAGCGTTACTAGCGGGAGTTCCTACGAGCAGTACTTC. Its protein is CASVTSGSSYEQYF.

The chain uses TRBV4-1 and TRBJ2-5; tentatively, D is TRBD1 (6 bases). V lost 0 bases and J lost 4, with 15 bases in between. This CDR3 contains 16 residues. Germline CDR1 is MGHRA and CDR2 is YSYEKL. In DNA, the CDR3 is TGCGCCAGCAGCCAAGATAGAGGGGGAGTCTCAGAGACCCAGTACTTC. Its translation: CASSQDRGGVSETQYF.

J is TRBJ1-2 and V is TRBV27; 10 bases align to TRBD1. The V gene end was trimmed by 2 bases and the J gene end by 8 bases; junction bases not matched to a gene: 2. CDR3 length: 13 amino acids. Germline assignment: CDR1 MNHEY and CDR2 SMNVEV (reference sequence). This CDR3 reads CASSLGTGEGYTF. The CDR3 DNA reads TGTGCCAGCAGTTTAGGGACAGGGGAAGGCTACACCTTC.

The J gene is TRBJ2-1, the V gene TRBV12-5; TRBD2 matches 7 bases. There are 14 residues in the CDR3. The ends lost 5 bases at V and 11 bases at J; junction bases unmatched: 12. Germline values: CDR1 LGHNT, CDR2 FRNRAP. CDR3 region: CASGKAGPSGQQFF. The CDR3 nucleotides are TGTGCTAGTGGTAAGGCCGGGCCTAGCGGCCAGCAGTTCTTC.

The chain recombines TRBV7-9 with TRBJ2-7, with 12 bases lining up with TRBD1. CDR1 and CDR2 from the germline V gene are SEHNR and FQNEAQ (reference sequence). The CDR3 sequence is 19 residues long. The V segment lost 4 bases and the J segment 2 bases; nucleotides outside the gene matches: 15. Written as DNA, the CDR3 is TGTGCCAGCAGCTCCGGTCCGGGACAGGGGGCGCCCCCTCCCTACGAGCAGTACTTC. Residues: CASSSGPGQGAPPPYEQYF.

V usage is TRBV15 and J usage is TRBJ2-1, with a weak D call TRBD2 (7 bases). The V gene's germline CDR1 is LNHNV and CDR2 YYDKDF (reference sequence). This CDR3 has 16 amino acids. Trimming removed 3 bases from V and 3 bases from J, with 15 bases in between. The CDR3 DNA reads as TGTGCCACCAGCAGGCCCCAGGGGACTATCTACAATGAGCAGTTCTTC. It codes for CATSRPQGTIYNEQFF. Full variable domain (rest looked up from reference TRBV15 and TRBJ2-1): DAMVIQNPRYQVTQFGKPVTLSCSQTLNHNVMYWYQQKSSQAPKLLFHYYDKDFNNEADTPDNFQSRRPNTSFCFLDIRSPGLGDTAMYLCATSRPQGTIYNEQFFGPGTRLTVL.

Concerning this clone: Other nucleotide sequences from this sample produce the same CDR3. The V and J genes are TRBV7-7 and TRBJ2-5; 11 bases map to TRBD2. The CDR3 runs to 15 residues. Germline assignment: CDR1 SSHAT and CDR2 FNYEAQ (reference sequence). The J segment lost 2 bases and the V segment lost 1 base, leaving 0 bases of the junction unmatched. The CDR3, as DNA: TGTGCCAGCAGCTTAGGACTAGCGGGGCAAGAGACCCAGTACTTC. This gives the protein CASSLGLAGQETQYF.

The chain is built from TRBV11-2 and TRBJ2-3; 10 bases align to TRBD1. The CDR3 extends over 15 amino acids. Germline V lookup: CDR1 SGHAT, CDR2 FQNNGV. J lost 4 bases, V lost 6 bases, and 7 bases had no gene match. The CDR3 is CASRIPGTGADTQYF. The CDR3 DNA follows: TGTGCCAGCAGAATTCCCGGGACAGGGGCAGATACGCAGTATTTT.

This chain joins TRBV15 and TRBJ1-6; D not certain. Trimming removed 2 bases from V and 7 bases from J, with 12 bases in between. From germline, CDR1 is LNHNV and CDR2 YYDKDF (reference sequence). CDR3 length: 15 amino acids. The CDR3 reads CATSRKTAENSPLHF. The CDR3 DNA reads as TGTGCCACCAGCAGAAAAACGGCAGAGAATTCACCCCTCCACTTT.

The gene calls are TRBV29-1 and TRBJ2-5; 10 bases agree with TRBD2. The CDR3 contains 13 residues. The junction had 10 bases not matched to a gene; V was cut back by 4 bases and J by 11 bases. Germline lookup yields CDR1 SQVTM and CDR2 ANQGSEA. The CDR3 reads CSVGGLAFYEQYF. In nucleotides, the CDR3 is TGCAGCGTTGGGGGACTAGCGTTCTATGAGCAGTACTTC.

Details on this clone: This CDR3 is also generated by other DNA sequences in the sample. The chain joins TRBV28 to TRBJ2-7; TRBD1 is a possible D gene (6 bases). The germline V gene has CDR1 MDHEN and CDR2 SYDVKM. This CDR3 comprises 12 residues. The ends were cut back, 5 bases at V and 4 bases at J, with 9 bases in the middle. The CDR3 DNA sequence: TGTGCCAGCAGTCCCAGGGGTTACGAGCAGTACTTC. It translates to CASSPRGYEQYF.

As regards this clone: A read error may account for a junction end that differs from germline. J is TRBJ2-5 and V is TRBV10-1; D call uncertain. This CDR3 has 13 amino acids. Germline assignment: CDR1 WNHNN and CDR2 SYGVQD (reference sequence). The CDR3 region is CASSEGPRETQYF. The DNA of the CDR3 is TGTGCCAGCAGTGAAGGGCCGCGAGAGACCCAGTACTTC.

This chain joins TRBV6-5 and TRBJ2-7; D gene uncertain. V lost 6 bases and J 1 base, leaving 13 bases between the germline ends. The CDR3 is 14 residues long. Looked up from germline, CDR1 is MNHEY and CDR2 is SVGAGI. DNA for the CDR3: TGTGCCAGCAGAGCGCTTTCCCATTCCTACGAGCAGTACTTC. Protein: CASRALSHSYEQYF.

The chain uses TRBV30 and TRBJ1-2; a weak D match, TRBD1 (5 bases). The V gene lost 0 bases and the J gene lost 8 bases, with 13 bases spanning the gap. The CDR3 spans 13 residues. Germline V gives CDR1 GTSNPN, CDR2 SVGIG (reference sequence). The CDR3 DNA sequence: TGTGCCTGGAGTGTAGGAGGGGCACTAGGCTACACCTTC. Protein product: CAWSVGGALGYTF.

The chain is built from TRBV5-1 and TRBJ1-4; 9 bases match TRBD1. V lost 4 bases, J lost 7 bases, and 5 bases stayed unmatched. This CDR3 is built from 14 residues. Germline V lookup: CDR1 SGHRS, CDR2 YFSETQ. Written as DNA, the CDR3 is TGCGCCAGCAGCCCGGACAGGGGCGGTGAAAAACTGTTTTTT. Translated, it gives CASSPDRGGEKLFF.

The chain joins TRBV2 to TRBJ1-3; the D gene is possibly TRBD1 (5 bases). V was cut by 0 bases and J by 10 bases, with 13 bases left in between. This CDR3 spans 14 amino acids. Germline V gene lookup returns CDR1 SNHLY and CDR2 FYNNEI. CDR3 loop: CASSEAGRAGTIYF. DNA of the CDR3: TGTGCCAGCAGTGAAGCGGGCAGGGCGGGGACCATATATTTT.